The rows below give T cell receptor beta chains drawn from one sample of a study of blood T cell repertoires in COVID-19. Clones were sequenced by immunoSEQ multiplex PCR, and TCRdb holds only the in-frame ones, with some missing. The sample carries fewer than 450,000 clones, more than 70% recorded once. Sequencing input: peripheral blood. The receptor source for this set is a woman aged 45-65 years with COVID-19, enrolled during active disease. Both conserved end residues are part of each CDR3. A D gene is named only where the DNA matches it firmly. Clone size appears in some rows only: once, few, many, or a class for an expanded clone.

>TRBD1|TRBV28|TRBJ1-2|NA
TGTGCCAGCTCCGGGACAGGGAACTATGGCTACACCTTC
CASSGTGNYGYTF
>NA|TRBV19|TRBJ1-2|NA
TGTGCCAGTACCCTCGTGGGGCATAATGGCTACACCTTC
CASTLVGHNGYTF
>NA|TRBV5-1|TRBJ1-2|NA
TGCGCCAGCAGCTTTGAGGGCCACTCCTATGGCTACACCTTC
CASSFEGHSYGYTF
>NA|TRBV11-2|TRBJ1-1|NA
TGTGCCAGCAGGAGGGGGACTGAAGCTTTCTTT
CASRRGTEAFF
>TRBD1|TRBV6-5|TRBJ1-6|NA
TGTGCCACCAAAGGGGGCGGGAATTCACCCCTCCACTTT
CATKGGGNSPLHF
>NA|TRBV13|TRBJ2-7|NA
TGTGCCAGCAGCTTGGGCGGGACAGCCTCCTACGAGCAGTACTTC
CASSLGGTASYEQYF
>NA|TRBV5-1|TRBJ1-6|NA
TGCGCCAGCCAGGGAATCGACAATTCACCCCTCCACTTT
CASQGIDNSPLHF
>NA|TRBV9|TRBJ2-7|NA
TGTGCCAGCAGCCAGGACAGCCTCTCAACCTACGAGCAGTACTTC
CASSQDSLSTYEQYF
>NA|TRBV11-2|TRBJ1-1|NA
TGTGCCAGCAGCTTTGGGGGGGCGGGGAACACTGAAGCTTTCTTT
CASSFGGAGNTEAFF
>NA|TRBV12-3/TRBV12-4|TRBJ1-2|NA
TGTGCCAGCAGAAGCGGGGCTGGCGGCTACACCTTC
CASRSGAGGYTF
>TRBD1|TRBV30|TRBJ1-2|NA
TGTGCCTGGAGTAGACAGGGGGTTGGCTACACCTTC
CAWSRQGVGYTF
>NA|TRBV5-1|TRBJ1-2|NA
TGCGCCAGCAGCTTGGACAGGGCGGTTATTAGCAGAGGGAACTATGGCTACACCTTC
CASSLDRAVISRGNYGYTF
>NA|TRBV2|TRBJ2-3|once
TGTGCCAGCAGTGGGGCCCACACAGATACGCAGTATTTT
CASSGAHTDTQYF
>TRBD1|TRBV6-5|TRBJ2-5|NA
TGTGCCAGCAGTTCCTACAGGGGGTACCAAGAGACCCAGTACTTC
CASSSYRGYQETQYF
>TRBD1|TRBV19|TRBJ2-5|NA
TGTGCCAGTAGTTCCCGAGGACAGGGGGCTAGGGAGACCCAGTACTTC
CASSSRGQGARETQYF
>NA|TRBV18|TRBJ1-4|NA
TGTGCCAGCTCTGACAGATCGAATGAAAAACTGTTTTTT
CASSDRSNEKLFF
>NA|TRBV19|TRBJ1-2|once
TGTGCCAGTAGTGCCCGGACAACGGGTGGCTACACCTTC
CASSARTTGGYTF
>NA|TRBV6-5|TRBJ1-1|once
TGTGCCAGCAGTTTCTACCGGGGGATGAACACTGAAGCTTTCTTT
CASSFYRGMNTEAFF
>TRBD1|TRBV19|TRBJ1-6|NA
TGTGCCAGTAGTATTGGGGGACAGGGGAATTCACCCCTCCACTTT
CASSIGGQGNSPLHF
>NA|TRBV30|TRBJ2-7|NA
TGTGCCTGGAGTCTAGCCCTAAGCGAGCAGTACTTC
CAWSLALSEQYF
>NA|TRBV2|TRBJ2-3|NA
TGTGCCAGCAGTGTTTTGGGGCAGGGAGGAACAGATACGCAGTATTTT
CASSVLGQGGTDTQYF
>TRBD2|TRBV5-8|TRBJ2-1|NA
TGTGCCAGCAGCTCCGGGACTAGCGGGATTTGGTACAATGAGCAGTTCTTC
CASSSGTSGIWYNEQFF
>NA|TRBV6-5|TRBJ2-7|NA
TGTGCCAGCAGTCGGACGGGGAGCTCCTACGAGCAGTACTTC
CASSRTGSSYEQYF
>NA|TRBV5-5|TRBJ2-7|NA
TGTGCCAGCACCATTCGGACAGACGAGCAGTACTTC
CASTIRTDEQYF
>TRBD2|TRBV7-3|TRBJ2-3|NA
TGTGCCAGCAGCGTGCGGGCTAGCGGGGGGGCCCGCACAGATACGCAGTATTTT
CASSVRASGGARTDTQYF
>TRBD2|TRBV12-3/TRBV12-4|TRBJ2-5|NA
TGTGCCACTAGGCCTAGCGGGGCAGAGACCCAGTACTTC
CATRPSGAETQYF
>TRBD1|TRBV7-9|TRBJ1-2|NA
TGTGCCAGCATCCTCTCAGGGACAGGGTCTGGCGGCTACACCTTC
CASILSGTGSGGYTF
>NA|TRBV18|TRBJ1-5|NA
TGTGCCAGCTCACCAAATTCAGGGAATCAGCCCCAGCATTTT
CASSPNSGNQPQHF
>NA|TRBV14|TRBJ1-6|NA
TGTGCCAGCAGCCCAGGGATAGAAGGTTCACCCCTCCACTTT
CASSPGIEGSPLHF
>NA|TRBV19|TRBJ2-5|NA
TGTGCCAGTAGTATCGGCAGGGAAGAGACCCAGTACTTC
CASSIGREETQYF
>NA|TRBV6-6|TRBJ1-6|NA
TGTGCCAGCAGTCGGGCGGTGGGAGACCGCTCCTATAATTCACCCCTCCACTTT
CASSRAVGDRSYNSPLHF
>NA|TRBV6-5|TRBJ1-2|NA
TGTGCCAGCAGCTGGCCCAGGGGCTACACCTTC
CASSWPRGYTF
>NA|TRBV14|TRBJ2-7|NA
TGTGCCAGCAGCCAAGCTCGGTACGAGCAGTACTTC
CASSQARYEQYF
>NA|TRBV6-5|TRBJ2-7|NA
TGTGCCAGCAGTAGGGGCCAATCTACCTACGAGCAGTACTTC
CASSRGQSTYEQYF
>NA|TRBV13|TRBJ2-1|NA
TGTGCCAGCAGCATAAGCTACAGGGCGAATGAGCAGTTCTTC
CASSISYRANEQFF
>TRBD2|TRBV28|TRBJ2-1|NA
TGTGCCAGCAGTCCGATGGGGCTAGCGGGCCTGGGGGATGAGCAGTTCTTC
CASSPMGLAGLGDEQFF
>TRBD2|TRBV27|TRBJ2-7|once
TGTGCCACCTCAGCGGGGGGCCCCTACGAGCAGTACTTC
CATSAGGPYEQYF
>NA|TRBV19|TRBJ1-4|NA
TGTGCCAGTAGTTCCGTTGGGGAGGCTAATGAAAAACTGTTTTTT
CASSSVGEANEKLFF
>TRBD1|TRBV6-1|TRBJ1-2|few
TGTGCCAGCAGTGAAAGGACAGGGGCGTGGGGCTACACCTTC
CASSERTGAWGYTF
>TRBD1|TRBV19|TRBJ1-6|NA
TGTGCCAGTAGTATGGGGACAGGGGGAAATTCACCCCTCCACTTT
CASSMGTGGNSPLHF
>NA|TRBV5-1|TRBJ2-2|NA
TGCGCCAGCAAACAGGATAACACCGGGGAGCTGTTTTTT
CASKQDNTGELFF
>TRBD1|TRBV27|TRBJ2-1|NA
TGTGCCAGCAAATCAGGGGGTAGCTCCTACAATGAGCAGTTCTTC
CASKSGGSSYNEQFF
>NA|TRBV19|TRBJ1-2|NA
TGTGCCAGTAAAGAGGAAAAGAGGCGTAACTATGGCTACACCTTC
CASKEEKRRNYGYTF
>NA|TRBV30|TRBJ2-1|NA
TGTGCCTGGAGTAGGGGGGGGCAACTCAATGAGCAGTTCTTC
CAWSRGGQLNEQFF
>NA|TRBV30|TRBJ1-3|NA
TGTGCCTGGAGTGTGGCCGGGGACACCATATATTTT
CAWSVAGDTIYF
>NA|TRBV30|TRBJ1-1|few
TGTGCCACTACGGTTGCGGACACTGAAGCTTTCTTT
CATTVADTEAFF
>NA|TRBV30|TRBJ2-1|NA
TGTGCCTGGACACAGGCTAATGAGCAGTTCTTC
CAWTQANEQFF
>NA|TRBV5-1|TRBJ2-2|NA
TGCGCCAGCAGCTCCACGGAGTCCGGGGAGCTGTTTTTT
CASSSTESGELFF
>NA|TRBV6-5|TRBJ1-1|once
TGTGCCAGCTCCTCTCGCGTACTTTTCAACACTGAAGCTTTCTTT
CASSSRVLFNTEAFF
>TRBD2|TRBV27|TRBJ2-1|NA
TGTGCCAGCGAAATCGGCGGGGGGAACTACAATGAGCAGTTCTTC
CASEIGGGNYNEQFF
>TRBD1|TRBV7-2|TRBJ2-2|once
TGTGCCAGCAGCCTGGGACAGGCGAACACCGGGGAGCTGTTTTTT
CASSLGQANTGELFF
>TRBD1|TRBV30|TRBJ1-3|NA
TGTGCCTGGAGTGCCACAGGGGCTGGAAACACCATATATTTT
CAWSATGAGNTIYF
>NA|TRBV3-1/TRBV3-2|TRBJ1-2|NA
TGTGCCAGCAGCCAGGGGAGCGGGGGCTACACCTTC
CASSQGSGGYTF
>NA|TRBV5-8|TRBJ1-1|NA
TGTGCCAGCAGCTTGCAGGTAATGAACACTGAAGCTTTCTTT
CASSLQVMNTEAFF
>TRBD1|TRBV27|TRBJ1-2|NA
TGTGCCAGCAGTTTAATTCGGCGACAGGGGGTATATGGCTACACCTTC
CASSLIRRQGVYGYTF
>TRBD2|TRBV7-9|TRBJ2-4|once
TGCGCCAGCAGCCTTACTAGCGGGGGGGCCAAAAACATTCAGTACTTC
CASSLTSGGAKNIQYF
>TRBD2|TRBV5-1|TRBJ2-2|NA
TGCGCCAGCAGAATGAGCGGGGGGGCCGAGGGCACCGGGGAGCTGTTTTTT
CASRMSGGAEGTGELFF